The sequence of this TCR beta chain was determined in a study of T cells in Graves' hyperthyroidism and ophthalmopathy. Study-level findings and limits: Patients with ophthalmopathy were separated from those with stable hyperthyroidism by a 13 V-J model. Most thyroid clonotypes expanded above 0.001 appeared in blood too.

No ophthalmopathy progression within 18 months constituted stable Graves' hyperthyroidism. Disease duration under 2 months; hyperthyroidism patients were aged 18 to 65. This clonotype appeared a few times. Its antigen is as yet unknown. V lost 3 bases and J lost 10, with 15 bases in between. CDR3 length: 13 residues. Germline values: CDR1 LGHDT, CDR2 YNNKEL (reference sequence). The investigators amplified TCR beta CDR3 regions from RNA transcripts. The HTBI primer set was used in a first-round RT-PCR of the TCR CDR3. TCRdb called the multiplex PCR reads again in MiXCR, with one record for every CDR3 protein. The sample contains 600,000 or so distinct CDR3 sequences, around 16% of which appear only once.

This rearrangement joins TRBV3-1 to TRBJ1-2; D is possibly TRBD1 (5 bases). This TCR came from a woman aged 25 to 39 with Graves' hyperthyroidism. The sample consisted of blood. CDR3 sequence: CASSHARGLYYTF. The CDR3 DNA reads TGTGCCAGCAGCCACGCTAGGGGTCTGTACTACACCTTC.